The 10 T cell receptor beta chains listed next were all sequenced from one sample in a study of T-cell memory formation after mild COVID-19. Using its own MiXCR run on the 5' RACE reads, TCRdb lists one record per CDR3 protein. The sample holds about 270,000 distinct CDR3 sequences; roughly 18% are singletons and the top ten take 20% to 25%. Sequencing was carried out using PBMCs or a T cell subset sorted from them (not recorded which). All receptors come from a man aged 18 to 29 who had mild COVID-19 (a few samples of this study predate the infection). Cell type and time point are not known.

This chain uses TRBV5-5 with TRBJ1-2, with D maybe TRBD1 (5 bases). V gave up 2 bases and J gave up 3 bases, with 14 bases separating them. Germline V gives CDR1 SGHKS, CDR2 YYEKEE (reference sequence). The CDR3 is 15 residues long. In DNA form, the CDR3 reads TGTGCCAGCAGCTTTGAGCCGGGGGTGGACTATGGCTACACCTTC. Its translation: CASSFEPGVDYGYTF. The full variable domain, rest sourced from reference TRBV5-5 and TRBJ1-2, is DAGVTQSPTHLIKTRGQQVTLRCSPISGHKSVSWYQQVLGQGPQFIFQYYEKEERGRGNFPDRFSARQFPNYSSELNVNALLLGDSALYLCASSFEPGVDYGYTFGSGTRLTVV.

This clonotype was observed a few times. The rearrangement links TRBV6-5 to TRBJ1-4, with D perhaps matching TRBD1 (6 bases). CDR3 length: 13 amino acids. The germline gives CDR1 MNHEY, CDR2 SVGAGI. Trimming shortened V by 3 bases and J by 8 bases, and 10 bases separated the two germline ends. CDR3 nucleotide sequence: TGTGCCAGCAGTTATTCAGGGGACGAAAAACTGTTTTTT. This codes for CASSYSGDEKLFF.

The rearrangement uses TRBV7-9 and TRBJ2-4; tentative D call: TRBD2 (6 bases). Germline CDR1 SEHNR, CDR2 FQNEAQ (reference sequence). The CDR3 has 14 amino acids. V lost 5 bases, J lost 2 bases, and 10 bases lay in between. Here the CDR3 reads CASSGGEPKNIQYF. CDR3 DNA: TGTGCCAGCAGCGGAGGGGAGCCCAAAAACATTCAGTACTTC.

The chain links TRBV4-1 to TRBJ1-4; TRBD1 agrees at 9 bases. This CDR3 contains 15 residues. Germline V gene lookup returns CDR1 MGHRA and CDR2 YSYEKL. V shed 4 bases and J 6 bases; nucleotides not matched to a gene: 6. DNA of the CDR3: TGCGCCAGCAGCCGAGGACGGACAGGGGATGAAAAACTGTTTTTT. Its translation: CASSRGRTGDEKLFF.

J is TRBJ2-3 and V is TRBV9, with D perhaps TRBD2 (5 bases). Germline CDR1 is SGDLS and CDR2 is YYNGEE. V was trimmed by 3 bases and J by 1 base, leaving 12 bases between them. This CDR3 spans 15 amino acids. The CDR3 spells CASSARTQGTDTQYF. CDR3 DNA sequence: TGTGCCAGCAGCGCCCGGACTCAGGGCACAGATACGCAGTATTTT.

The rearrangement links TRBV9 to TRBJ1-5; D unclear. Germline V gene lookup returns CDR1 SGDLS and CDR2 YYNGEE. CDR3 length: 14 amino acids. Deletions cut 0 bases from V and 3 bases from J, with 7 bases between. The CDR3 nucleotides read TGTGCCAGCAGCGTAGAAGCCACCAATCAGCCCCAGCATTTT. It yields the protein CASSVEATNQPQHF.

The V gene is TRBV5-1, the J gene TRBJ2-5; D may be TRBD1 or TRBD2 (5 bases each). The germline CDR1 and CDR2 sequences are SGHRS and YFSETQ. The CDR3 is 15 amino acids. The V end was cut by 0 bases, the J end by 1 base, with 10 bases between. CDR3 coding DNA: TGCGCCAGCAGCTTGGGGTTGGGGGTCCAAGAGACCCAGTACTTC. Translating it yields CASSLGLGVQETQYF.

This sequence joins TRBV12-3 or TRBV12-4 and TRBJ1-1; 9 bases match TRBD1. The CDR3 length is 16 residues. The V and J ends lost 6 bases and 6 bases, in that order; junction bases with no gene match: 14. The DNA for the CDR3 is TGTGCCAGCAGACATACCGCCACAGGGGGCTTGGCTGAAGCTTTCTTT. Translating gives CASRHTATGGLAEAFF.

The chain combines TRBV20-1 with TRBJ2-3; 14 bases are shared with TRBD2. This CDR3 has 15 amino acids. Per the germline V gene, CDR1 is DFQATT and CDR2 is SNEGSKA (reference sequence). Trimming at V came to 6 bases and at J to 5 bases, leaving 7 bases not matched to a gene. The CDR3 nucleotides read TGCAGTGCCACGGGGACTAGCGGGGGTATAGATACGCAGTATTTT. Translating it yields CSATGTSGGIDTQYF.

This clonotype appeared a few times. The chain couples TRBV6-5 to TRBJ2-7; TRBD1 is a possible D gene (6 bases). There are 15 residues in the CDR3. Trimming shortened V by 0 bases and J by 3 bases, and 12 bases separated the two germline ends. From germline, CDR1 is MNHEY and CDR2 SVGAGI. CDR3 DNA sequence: TGTGCCAGCAGTTACTCTACAGGGAATTACTACGAGCAGTACTTC. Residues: CASSYSTGNYYEQYF.